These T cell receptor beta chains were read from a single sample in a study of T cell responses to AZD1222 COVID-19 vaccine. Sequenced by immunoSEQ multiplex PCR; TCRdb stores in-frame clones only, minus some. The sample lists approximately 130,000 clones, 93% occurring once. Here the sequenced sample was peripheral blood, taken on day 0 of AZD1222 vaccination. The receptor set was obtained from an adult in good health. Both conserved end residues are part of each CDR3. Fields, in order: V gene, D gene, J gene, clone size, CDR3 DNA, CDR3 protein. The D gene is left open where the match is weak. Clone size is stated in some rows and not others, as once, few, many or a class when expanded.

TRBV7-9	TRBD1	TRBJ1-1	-	TGTGCCAGCAGCTTACCGGACAGGGGCACTGAAGCTTTCTTT	CASSLPDRGTEAFF
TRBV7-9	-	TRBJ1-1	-	TGTGCCAGCAGCACACGAGGTTACACTGAAGCTTTCTTT	CASSTRGYTEAFF
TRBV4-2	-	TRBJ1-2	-	TGTGCCAGCAGCCAAAGTTCGGGACAAGCTACCAACTATGGCTACACCTTC	CASSQSSGQATNYGYTF
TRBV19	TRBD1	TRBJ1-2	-	TGTGCCAGCCGAGACAGGGGGAGTAATGGCTACACCTTC	CASRDRGSNGYTF
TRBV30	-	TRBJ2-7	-	TGTGCCTGGGGGTCCGGCCAGGGGCAGTACTTC	CAWGSGQGQYF
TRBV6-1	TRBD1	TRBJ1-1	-	TGTGCCAGCAGTGAAGGGACAGGGGTGGGCACTGAAGCTTTCTTT	CASSEGTGVGTEAFF
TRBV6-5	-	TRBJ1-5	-	TGTGCCAGCAGGCTTCGGACAGATCACCCCCAGCATTTT	CASRLRTDHPQHF
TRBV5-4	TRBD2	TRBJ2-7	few	TGTGCCAGCAGCCTACAAGGACTAGCGGGGCGCTACGAGCAGTACTTC	CASSLQGLAGRYEQYF
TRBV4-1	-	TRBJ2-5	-	TGCGCCAGCAGCCAAGTTGTGGTACGAGAGACCCAGTACTTC	CASSQVVVRETQYF
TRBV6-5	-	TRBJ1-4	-	TGTGCCAGCAGTCGCACCAGGAGGAATGAAAAACTGTTTTTT	CASSRTRRNEKLFF
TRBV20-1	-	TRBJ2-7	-	TGCAGTGCTGATTCGTCTTACGAGCAGTACTTC	CSADSSYEQYF
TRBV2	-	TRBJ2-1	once	TGTGCCAGCAGCCCTAGCTCCTACAATGAGCAGTTCTTC	CASSPSSYNEQFF
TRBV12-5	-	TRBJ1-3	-	TGTGCTAGTGGTCCCTCTGGGGGAAACACCATATATTTT	CASGPSGGNTIYF
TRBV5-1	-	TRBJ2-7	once	TGCGCCAGCAGCTTGGGCAGAGGGCCCCAGTACTTC	CASSLGRGPQYF
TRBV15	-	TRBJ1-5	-	TGTGCCACCAGCAGAGATCCTTTCGACGGTAGCAATCAGCCCCAGCATTTT	CATSRDPFDGSNQPQHF
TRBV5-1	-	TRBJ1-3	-	TGCGCCAGCAGCCTACGCTCCGATGGGGCCATATATTTT	CASSLRSDGAIYF
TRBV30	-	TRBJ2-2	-	TGTGCCTGGAAGGTGGCACCGAACACCGGGGAGCTGTTTTTT	CAWKVAPNTGELFF
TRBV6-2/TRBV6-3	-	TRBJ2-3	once	TGTGCCAGCAGTCAGTCGTCAGATACGCAGTATTTT	CASSQSSDTQYF
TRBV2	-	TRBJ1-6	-	TGTGCCAGCAGTTTCGGTTACCGTTATAATTCACCCCTCCACTTT	CASSFGYRYNSPLHF
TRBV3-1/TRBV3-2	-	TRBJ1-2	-	TGTGCCAGCAGCCCCTCGGACAGTACTGAGGGCTACACCTTC	CASSPSDSTEGYTF
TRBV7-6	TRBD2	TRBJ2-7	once	TGTGCCAGCAGCTTAGGGCGGGGGAGCTCCTACGAGCAGTACTTC	CASSLGRGSSYEQYF
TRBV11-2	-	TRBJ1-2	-	TGTGCCAGCAGCTTAGAGGGACGTTATTCCAGTGGCTACACCTTC	CASSLEGRYSSGYTF
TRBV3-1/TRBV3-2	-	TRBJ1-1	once	TGTGCCAGCAGCCAAGATCGAGGGTTTGGGTTGAGAAACACTGAAGCTTTCTTT	CASSQDRGFGLRNTEAFF
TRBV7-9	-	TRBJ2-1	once	TGTGCCAGCAGCTTAGGCAGGGGGGTTTCCAATGAGCAGTTCTTC	CASSLGRGVSNEQFF
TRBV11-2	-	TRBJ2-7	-	TGTGCCAGCAGCCAACAGGGCTACGAGCAGTACTTC	CASSQQGYEQYF
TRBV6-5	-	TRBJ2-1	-	TGTGCCAGCAGTTACTCCGGTAGGTTGGAGGAGCAGTTCTTC	CASSYSGRLEEQFF
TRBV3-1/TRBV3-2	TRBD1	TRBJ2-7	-	TGTGCCAGCAGCCAAGGCTTGGACAGGGTCTACGAGCAGTACTTC	CASSQGLDRVYEQYF
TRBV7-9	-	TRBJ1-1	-	TGTGCCAGCAGCAAGGACTGGAACACTGAAGCTTTCTTT	CASSKDWNTEAFF
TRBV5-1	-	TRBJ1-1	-	TGCGCCAGCAGCTTTGGTTGGGAAGGAGGGAACACTGAAGCTTTCTTT	CASSFGWEGGNTEAFF
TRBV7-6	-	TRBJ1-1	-	TGTGCCAGCAGCTTATCCGGGGGAAGGGTGAACACTGAAGCTTTCTTT	CASSLSGGRVNTEAFF
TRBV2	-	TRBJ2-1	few	TGTGCCAGCAGGAGGGATGGGGGTGAGCAGTTCTTC	CASRRDGGEQFF
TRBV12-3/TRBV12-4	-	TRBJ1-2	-	TGTGCCAGCAGGGAACAGGGAAAGGACGGCTACACCTTC	CASREQGKDGYTF
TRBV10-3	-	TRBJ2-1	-	TGTGCCATCAGTGCGGGCGGGGAGAGCTCCTACAATGAGCAGTTCTTC	CAISAGGESSYNEQFF
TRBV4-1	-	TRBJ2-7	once	TGCGCCAGCAGCCAAGATTTAGTGCGGGACACCTACGAGCAGTACTTC	CASSQDLVRDTYEQYF
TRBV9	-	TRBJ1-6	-	TGTGCCAGCAGCGTAGGAAGCTCCTATAATTCACCCCTCCACTTT	CASSVGSSYNSPLHF